Each of the 17 T cell receptor beta chains below was sequenced from the same sample in a study of a mutant IDH1 vaccine in newly diagnosed glioma. Their recognized antigens are unknown. Time point described: week 23, last vaccination. Vaccine doses each comprised 300 ug of mutant IDH1 20-mer peptide, with topical imiquimod. Assay used: immunoSEQ multiplex PCR; TCRdb lists only in-frame clones, some missing. The repertoire holds about 38,000 clones, roughly 79% seen once, with 5% to 6% in the top ten. The source material was PBMCs, sampled from a glioma patient whose treatment included an IDH1 peptide vaccine. These receptors originate from a man aged 35-49 years with glioma.

This clone appeared a few times. CDR3 nucleotides: TGTGCCAGCAGCACACTAGCGGGGACCTACGAGCAGTACTTC. Protein: CASSTLAGTYEQYF. The V gene is TRBV7-2, the J gene TRBJ2-7, with TRBD2 matching over 10 bases. CDR3 length: 14 amino acids. The V and J ends lost 5 bases and 2 bases, in that order; junction bases with no gene match: 3. The V gene's germline CDR1 is SGHTA and CDR2 FQGNSA. The variable domain in full, completed from reference TRBV7-2 and TRBJ2-7, reads GAGVSQSPSNKVTEKGKDVELRCDPISGHTALYWYRQSLGQGLEFLIYFQGNSAPDKSGLPSDRFSAERTGGSVSTLTIQRTQQEDSAVYLCASSTLAGTYEQYFGPGTRLTVT.

The chain couples TRBV30 to TRBJ1-2; no reliable D call. V lost 0 bases, J lost 0 bases, and 8 bases lay in between. The CDR3 is 14 amino acids. Germline lookup yields CDR1 GTSNPN and CDR2 SVGIG (reference sequence). CDR3 sequence reads: CAWSVYRSNYGYTF. CDR3 sequence (DNA): TGTGCCTGGAGTGTGTACAGATCTAACTATGGCTACACCTTC.

This chain links TRBV6-5 with TRBJ1-1; D gene ambiguous. The ends were cut back, 6 bases at V and 6 bases at J, with 11 bases in the middle. The germline gives CDR1 MNHEY, CDR2 SVGAGI. CDR3 length equals 12 residues. The CDR3 DNA sequence: TGTGCCAGCAGCCGCCCCGGGGCTGAAGCTTTCTTT. Translation: CASSRPGAEAFF.

This clone came up a few times. The chain has TRBV30 and TRBJ1-1; no reliable D call. The CDR3 has 14 residues. The germline V and J ends were trimmed by 5 bases and 0 bases, with 13 bases remaining between them. From germline, CDR1 is GTSNPN and CDR2 SVGIG (reference sequence). CDR3 bases: TGTGCCTGGGTAAGGGCAGGCATGAACACTGAAGCTTTCTTT. Its protein is CAWVRAGMNTEAFF.

This chain links TRBV11-3 with TRBJ2-7; possibly TRBD1 for D (5 bases). CDR1 is SGHNT and CDR2 is YENEEA in the germline V gene. The length of the CDR3 is 12 residues. Trimming removed 0 bases from V and 7 bases from J, with 7 bases in between. CDR3 sequence (DNA): TGTGCCAGCAGCTTAGAAGGGGAAGAGCAGTACTTC. Encoded protein: CASSLEGEEQYF. Combining the CDR3 with reference TRBV11-3 and TRBJ2-7 gives the whole variable domain EAGVVQSPRYKIIEKKQPVAFWCNPISGHNTLYWYLQNLGQGPELLIRYENEEAVDDSQLPKDRFSAERLKGVDSTLKIQPAELGDSAVYLCASSLEGEEQYFGPGTRLTVT.

The V and J genes are TRBV9 and TRBJ2-3; D possibly corresponds to TRBD2 (5 bases). The germline CDR1 and CDR2 sequences are SGDLS and YYNGEE. This CDR3 region has 14 residues. Trimming shortened V by 3 bases and J by 6 bases, and 14 bases separated the two germline ends. The CDR3 loop reads CASSADFQGDTQYF. The DNA of the CDR3 is TGTGCCAGCAGCGCGGACTTTCAAGGCGATACGCAGTATTTT.

This chain joins TRBV19 and TRBJ2-4; D unresolved. V lost 3 bases and J 5 bases, leaving 11 bases between the germline ends. CDR3 length equals 14 residues. CDR1 and CDR2 (germline): LNHDA, SQIVND (reference sequence). Here the CDR3 DNA reads TGTGCCAGTAGTATCCGGACCGGCCAAAACATTCAGTACTTC. It encodes CASSIRTGQNIQYF.

This chain uses TRBV7-9 with TRBJ2-3; unclear D gene. The CDR3 totals 13 residues. Per the germline V gene, CDR1 is SEHNR and CDR2 is FQNEAQ (reference sequence). Trimming took off 1 base at V and 5 bases at J, with 7 bases between the two ends. The CDR3 DNA follows: TGTGCCAGCAGCTTAGGGGCGAGAGATACGCAGTATTTT. This codes for CASSLGARDTQYF.

The chain is built from TRBV4-3 and TRBJ2-1; TRBD2 matches 11 bases. The CDR3 has 16 amino acids. The J segment lost 6 bases and the V segment lost 0 bases, leaving 4 bases of the junction unmatched. The V gene's germline CDR1 is LGHNA and CDR2 YSLEER. The CDR3: CASSQDVAGGRNEQFF. CDR3 coding DNA: TGCGCCAGCAGCCAAGATGTAGCGGGGGGGCGCAATGAGCAGTTCTTC.

V gene TRBV2 combines with J gene TRBJ1-2, with 11 positions matching TRBD1. The junction had 9 bases not matched to a gene; V was cut back by 6 bases and J by 0 bases. Germline loops: CDR1 SNHLY, CDR2 FYNNEI. The CDR3 is 17 amino acids. The CDR3 is CASRPRTGGEANYGYTF. The CDR3 DNA sequence: TGTGCCAGCAGACCCAGGACAGGGGGCGAAGCTAACTATGGCTACACCTTC.

The genes are TRBV10-3 and TRBJ2-7, with 7 positions matching TRBD2. The CDR3 runs to 15 residues. V trimming: 5 bases; J trimming: 0 bases; junction bases outside the gene matches: 7. Per germline, CDR1 ENHRY and CDR2 SYGVKD. The CDR3 DNA reads as TGTGCCATCAGTATTCTAGCGGCTGCCTCCTACGAGCAGTACTTC. Its translation: CAISILAAASYEQYF.

The table lists this clone with a count of one. The chain has TRBV7-9 and TRBJ1-1; no clear D gene. The CDR3 is 14 amino acids. V was clipped by 5 bases and J by 0 bases, with 10 bases between them. Germline CDR1 SEHNR, CDR2 FQNEAQ (reference sequence). CDR3 loop: CASSPYVMNTEAFF. The CDR3 DNA follows: TGTGCCAGCAGCCCGTACGTCATGAACACTGAAGCTTTCTTT.

This sequence joins TRBV5-4 and TRBJ1-4; TRBD1 matches 8 bases. Germline-derived CDR1 and CDR2 are SGHNT and YYREEE (reference sequence). This CDR3 is 15 amino acids long. V lost 3 bases, J lost 4 bases, and 5 bases stayed unmatched. The CDR3 here is CASSSGGRDNEKLFF. For the CDR3, the DNA is TGTGCCAGCAGCTCAGGGGGCCGGGATAATGAAAAACTGTTTTTT.

The V gene is TRBV18, the J gene TRBJ2-7; a possible D gene is TRBD2 (6 bases). Germline loops: CDR1 KGHSH, CDR2 LQKENI. The length of the CDR3 is 15 residues. Trimming removed 7 bases from V and 0 bases from J, with 16 bases in between. CDR3 sequence (DNA): TGTGCCAGCTTCACCCTCGGGAGCCCCTCCTACGAGCAGTACTTC. This gives the protein CASFTLGSPSYEQYF.

This chain connects TRBV7-2 to TRBJ2-5; D not resolved. Trimming cost V 2 bases and J 3 bases, with 1 base left between them. Per germline, CDR1 SGHTA and CDR2 FQGNSA. The CDR3 totals 11 residues. In DNA, the CDR3 is TGTGCCAGCAGCTTAAAAGAGACCCAGTACTTC. Its protein is CASSLKETQYF.

V is TRBV18 and J is TRBJ2-5; 8 bases are shared with TRBD1. V shed 6 bases and J 2 bases; nucleotides not matched to a gene: 8. The CDR3 runs 15 residues. Germline-derived CDR1 and CDR2 are KGHSH and LQKENI. The CDR3 region is CASSPRTGLQETQYF. The CDR3 region has the DNA TGTGCCAGCTCCCCAAGGACAGGGCTGCAAGAGACCCAGTACTTC.

This clone was counted only a few times. V usage is TRBV2 and J usage is TRBJ1-5; TRBD1 agrees at 10 bases. V lost 6 bases to trimming and J lost 7 bases; unmatched junction nucleotides: 6. This CDR3 contains 14 residues. Germline CDR1 and CDR2: SNHLY and FYNNEI. The DNA for the CDR3 is TGTGCCAGCAGAGACAGGGGGCTAGAGCAGCCCCAGCATTTT. Translating it yields CASRDRGLEQPQHF. Complete variable domain (other parts from reference TRBV2 and TRBJ1-5): EPEVTQTPSHQVTQMGQEVILRCVPISNHLYFYWYRQILGQKVEFLVSFYNNEISEKSEIFDDQFSVERPDGSNFTLKIRSTKLEDSAMYFCASRDRGLEQPQHFGDGTRLSIL.